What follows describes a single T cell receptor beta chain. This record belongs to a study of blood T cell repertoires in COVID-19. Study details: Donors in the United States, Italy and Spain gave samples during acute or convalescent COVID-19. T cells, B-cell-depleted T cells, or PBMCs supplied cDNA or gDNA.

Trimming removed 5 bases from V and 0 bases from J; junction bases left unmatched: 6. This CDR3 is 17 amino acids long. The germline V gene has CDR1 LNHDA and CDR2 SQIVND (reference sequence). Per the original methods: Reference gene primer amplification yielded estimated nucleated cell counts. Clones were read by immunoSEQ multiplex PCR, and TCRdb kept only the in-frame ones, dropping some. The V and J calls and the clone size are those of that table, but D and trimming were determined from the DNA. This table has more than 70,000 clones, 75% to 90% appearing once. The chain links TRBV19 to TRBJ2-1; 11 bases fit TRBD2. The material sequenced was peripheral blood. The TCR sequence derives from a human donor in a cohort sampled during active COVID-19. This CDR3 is CASSEGTSGRSYNEQFF. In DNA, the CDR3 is TGTGCCAGTAGTGAAGGGACTAGCGGTCGCTCCTACAATGAGCAGTTCTTC.